The clone carrying this T cell receptor beta chain was seen at least ten times. This specimen comes from a study of CD8 T cells in ankylosing spondylitis. TCRdb fed the 5' RACE reads into MiXCR, producing one record per CDR3 protein. The data hold about 150,000 distinct CDR3 sequences, with about 7.3% observed a single time. This CDR3 region has 14 residues. In germline, CDR1 is LGHDT, CDR2 YNNKEL (reference sequence). V was pared by 1 base and J by 6 bases, with 3 bases of the junction left unmatched. J is TRBJ1-5 and V is TRBV3-1; 7 positions match TRBD1. The material sequenced was blood, either unsorted or a sorted T cell fraction (not recorded which). The clonotype comes from a female donor with ankylosing spondylitis or in good health (not recorded which). The CDR3, as DNA: TGTGCCAGCAGCCAAGGACAGGGATCTCAGCCCCAGCATTTT. Amino acids: CASSQGQGSQPQHF. Full variable domain (missing parts from reference TRBV3-1 and TRBJ1-5): DTAVSQTPKYLVTQMGNDKSIKCEQNLGHDTMYWYKQDSKKFLKIMFSYNNKELIINETVPNRFSPKSPDKAHLNLHINSLELGDSAVYFCASSQGQGSQPQHFGDGTRLSIL.